These 3 T cell receptor beta chains were sequenced from one sample in a study of blood T cell repertoires in COVID-19. This table comes from immunoSEQ multiplex PCR, and its TCRdb copy is limited to in-frame clones, with some not included. Here the sample spans about 26,000 clones, 85% to 90% being singletons. What was sequenced was peripheral blood. These receptors all come from a man between 65 and 79 years old with acute or convalescent COVID-19.

The chain couples TRBV24-1 to TRBJ2-7; 10 bases map to TRBD2. The V segment lost 5 bases and the J segment 3 bases; nucleotides outside the gene matches: 6. The CDR3 has 15 residues. Looked up from germline, CDR1 is KGHDR and CDR2 is SFDVKD. The CDR3: CATSVHSGRLYEQYF. The DNA of the CDR3 is TGTGCCACCAGTGTTCATAGCGGGAGGCTCTACGAGCAGTACTTC.

The rearrangement links TRBV5-4 to TRBJ2-3, with D perhaps matching TRBD1 (6 bases). Trimming took 0 bases from V and 3 from J, leaving 14 bases between them. CDR3 length: 16 amino acids. CDR1 is SGHNT, CDR2 YYREEE, per germline (reference sequence). The CDR3 loop is CASSLANRDGTDTQYF. CDR3 coding DNA: TGTGCCAGCAGCTTGGCCAACAGGGATGGGACAGATACGCAGTATTTT.

Points on this clone: The junction shows a germline mismatch at one end, possibly a read error. The chain recombines TRBV3-1 (or the pseudogene TRBV3-2) with TRBJ2-1, with TRBD2 matching over 9 bases. In germline, CDR1 is LGHDT, CDR2 YNNKEL (reference sequence). The CDR3 has 14 residues. The DNA for the CDR3 is TGTGCCAGCAGCCAAGACTTAGCGGGAGTGGGTTCCCTCTTC. Amino acid sequence: CASSQDLAGVGSLF.